The clone carrying this TCR beta chain was counted a few times. Its antigen is not identified. Isolated RNA was reverse transcribed in full, so expressed TCRB transcripts were sequenced. The data were produced by immunoSEQ multiplex PCR, yet TCRdb's version contains in-frame clones alone and is incomplete. The data show over 350,000 clones, more than 13% seen once. The data were taken from a study of beta chain features in type 1 diabetes. Study results and limitations: No resolution was reached here on whether HLA type influences TCRB rearrangement. VDJ junctions in type 1 diabetes patients carried more deletions and fewer insertions.

The CDR3 is made up of 17 amino acids. V was pared by 0 bases and J by 7 bases, with 12 bases of the junction left unmatched. Per the germline V gene, CDR1 is SGHRS and CDR2 is YFSETQ. This rearrangement joins TRBV5-1 to TRBJ2-1; 8 positions match TRBD2. The TCR comes from a young woman in good health. The material sequenced was naive CD4+ T cells from blood. CDR3: CASSLALVSGRENEQFF. The DNA for the CDR3 is TGCGCCAGCAGCTTGGCCCTTGTCAGCGGGAGAGAGAATGAGCAGTTCTTC.